This note documents a single TCR beta chain sequence. The V end lost 0 bases, the J end lost 1 base, and 10 bases lay between the germline ends. Germline V CDR1 and CDR2: MNHEY, SVGAGI. CDR3 size: 15 residues. Participants, about 18 to 95 years old, spanned fewer than 30 US areas. The record originates from a study of blood T cell repertoires in COVID-19. Under the authors' procedure: Researchers report that nucleated cell counts were estimated from reference gene primer amplification. Some clones are missing from TCRdb's copy, which holds only in-frame ones; the method was immunoSEQ multiplex PCR. D and trimming come from the DNA, and the V and J calls and clone size come from that table. The data show 200,000 to 250,000 clones, almost 90% seen once.

J is TRBJ2-7 and V is TRBV6-5; D is possibly TRBD1 (5 bases). The sample comprised PBMCs or T cells enriched from blood (not recorded which). The receptor's source is a man aged 25-45 years who had been exposed to COVID-19. The CDR3 is CASSYSADSSYEQYF. The CDR3 nucleotides are TGTGCCAGCAGTTACTCAGCTGACAGTTCCTACGAGCAGTACTTC.